Shown below are 24 T cell receptor beta chains from a single sample sequenced in a study of CD8 T cells in ankylosing spondylitis. TCRdb used MiXCR to reprocess the 5' RACE reads, holding one entry per CDR3 protein. The sample contains approximately 340,000 distinct CDR3 sequences, roughly 14% of which appear only once. The sample comprised blood, either unsorted or a sorted T cell fraction (not recorded which). These receptors were obtained from a male donor with ankylosing spondylitis or in good health (not recorded which).

V and J are TRBV28 and TRBJ1-2; D is undetermined. Germline CDR1 reads MDHEN; CDR2 reads SYDVKM. The V gene lost 3 bases and the J gene lost 8 bases, with 13 bases spanning the gap. The CDR3 sequence is 13 residues long. The CDR3 region is CASSFGAFGGYTF. As DNA, the CDR3 is TGTGCCAGCAGTTTCGGTGCTTTCGGGGGCTACACCTTC.

This clonotype showed up just a few times. The CDR3 DNA reads as TGTGCCAGTAGTAAGGTCCCGAGCTCCTACGAGCAGTACTTC. It specifies CASSKVPSSYEQYF. J is TRBJ2-7 and V is TRBV19; D is unresolved. V was pared by 4 bases and J by 0 bases, with 10 bases between. The CDR3 sequence is 14 residues long. Germline lookup yields CDR1 LNHDA and CDR2 SQIVND (reference sequence). Variable domain in full (rest from reference TRBV19 and TRBJ2-7): DGGITQSPKYLFRKEGQNVTLSCEQNLNHDAMYWYRQDPGQGLRLIYYSQIVNDFQKGDIAEGYSVSREKKESFPLTVTSAQKNPTAFYLCASSKVPSSYEQYFGPGTRLTVT.

The genes are TRBV4-2 and TRBJ2-3; D possibly corresponds to TRBD2 (6 bases). Germline V lookup: CDR1 LGHNA, CDR2 YNFKEQ. V was trimmed by 0 bases and J by 9 bases, leaving 22 bases between them. The CDR3 runs to 17 residues. The CDR3 is CASSQDLASASFETQYF. CDR3 coding DNA: TGTGCCAGCAGCCAAGATCTAGCTAGCGCCTCCTTCGAGACGCAGTATTTT.

This chain uses TRBV6-1 with TRBJ2-3; TRBD2 agrees at 7 bases. V was clipped by 5 bases and J by 0 bases; unmatched bases: 5. This CDR3 has 15 residues. Germline V gene lookup returns CDR1 MNHNS and CDR2 SASEGT. The CDR3: CASSRGGWSTDTQYF. As DNA, the CDR3 is TGTGCCAGCAGTCGCGGGGGATGGAGCACAGATACGCAGTATTTT.

At least ten counts were recorded for this clonotype. The gene calls are TRBV5-1 and TRBJ2-7; D call uncertain. The CDR3 loop spans 15 amino acids. Trimming stripped 2 bases from V and 6 bases from J, with 18 bases between. Germline CDR1 is SGHRS and CDR2 is YFSETQ. For the CDR3, the DNA is TGCGCCAGCAGCTTATCCTTTCTGGCCGTCAGCGAGCAGTACTTC. Translating gives CASSLSFLAVSEQYF.

This clonotype was observed a handful of times. The rearrangement uses TRBV12-3 or TRBV12-4 and TRBJ2-2; TRBD2 might be the D (6 bases). V lost 3 bases and J lost 3, with 17 bases in between. The CDR3 is made up of 17 amino acids. CDR3 sequence reads: CASSFGEFGGDTGELFF. In DNA form, the CDR3 reads TGTGCCAGCAGTTTTGGTGAATTCGGGGGAGACACCGGGGAGCTGTTTTTT.

This rearrangement joins TRBV24-1 to TRBJ2-3, with TRBD1 as a possible D gene (6 bases). Germline V lookup: CDR1 KGHDR, CDR2 SFDVKD. With 4 bases removed from V and 4 bases from J, the gap between germline ends came to 14 bases. CDR3 length equals 15 residues. The CDR3 here is CATSDQQGAADTQYF. In DNA, the CDR3 is TGTGCCACCAGTGACCAACAGGGAGCGGCAGATACGCAGTATTTT.

The CDR3 DNA reads as TGTGCCAGCAGTACATTAAGATCTGGAAACACCATATATTTT. Its translation is CASSTLRSGNTIYF. J is TRBJ1-3 and V is TRBV6-1, with unresolved D. The CDR3 covers 14 residues. Between the trimmed V and J ends, which lost 5 bases and 1 base, there was a span of 9 bases. Germline V gives CDR1 MNHNS, CDR2 SASEGT.

This clonotype came up a few times. The chain employs TRBV9 and TRBJ2-5, with D possibly matching TRBD2 (6 bases). The CDR3 runs to 16 residues. The germline V gene encodes CDR1 SGDLS and CDR2 YYNGEE. V lost 0 bases and J lost 0, with 12 bases in between. The CDR3 is CASSVDLRGNQETQYF. The CDR3 DNA reads as TGTGCCAGCAGCGTAGATCTGCGGGGAAACCAAGAGACCCAGTACTTC.

The chain joins TRBV3-1 to TRBJ2-7; a weak D match, TRBD1 (6 bases). V lost 1 base, J lost 0 bases, and 16 bases lay in between. CDR1 and CDR2 from the germline V gene are LGHDT and YNNKEL (reference sequence). The CDR3 consists of 17 residues. CDR3 region: CASSQGPRDTSSYEQYF. The CDR3, as DNA: TGTGCCAGCAGCCAAGGCCCCCGGGACACAAGCTCCTACGAGCAGTACTTC.

Ten or more counts support this clonotype. This chain joins TRBV11-2 and TRBJ1-3, with a weak D call TRBD1 (6 bases). V dropped 3 bases and J dropped 0 bases, with 15 bases sitting between them. The CDR3 is made up of 17 amino acids. Germline-derived CDR1 and CDR2 are SGHAT and FQNNGV. The CDR3 loop reads CASSLGGGRISGNTIYF. CDR3 bases: TGTGCCAGCAGCTTGGGAGGGGGTCGGATCTCTGGAAACACCATATATTTT.

The chain uses TRBV30 and TRBJ2-7, with TRBD1 matching 8 bases. With 2 bases clipped from V and 1 base from J, the junction kept 4 bases outside the gene matches. CDR1 GTSNPN and CDR2 SVGIG come from the germline V gene (reference sequence). The length of the CDR3 is 14 residues. CDR3 nucleotide sequence: TGTGCCTGGAGTACAGGGGGTATGTCCTACGAGCAGTACTTC. Translating it yields CAWSTGGMSYEQYF.

The gene calls are TRBV10-3 and TRBJ2-2; 11 bases are a match to TRBD2. The CDR3 is 17 residues long. Looked up from germline, CDR1 is ENHRY and CDR2 is SYGVKD. V was clipped by 4 bases and J by 2 bases; unmatched bases: 6. The CDR3, as DNA: TGTGCCATCAGTGGCCTAGCGGGAGGAACAAACACCGGGGAGCTGTTTTTT. It specifies CAISGLAGGTNTGELFF.

This clonotype appeared a few times. The chain is built from TRBV7-2 and TRBJ2-3; the D gene is possibly TRBD2 (6 bases). Germline CDR1 and CDR2: SGHTA and FQGNSA. Deletions cut 3 bases from V and 6 bases from J, with 13 bases between. The CDR3 consists of 14 residues. CDR3 nucleotides: TGTGCCAGCAGCTTGAGACGGGGGTCCGATACGCAGTATTTT. As protein: CASSLRRGSDTQYF.

The sample holds a few counts of this clonotype. The chain has TRBV2 and TRBJ2-2; D gene unclear. Trimming took off 3 bases at V and 4 bases at J, with 12 bases between the two ends. The CDR3 loop spans 15 amino acids. CDR1 and CDR2 from the germline V gene are SNHLY and FYNNEI. The CDR3 DNA reads TGTGCCAGCAGTGAGAGTAGGTCAGGCACCGGGGAGCTGTTTTTT. Translating it yields CASSESRSGTGELFF. The whole variable domain, filled in from reference TRBV2 and TRBJ2-2, reads EPEVTQTPSHQVTQMGQEVILRCVPISNHLYFYWYRQILGQKVEFLVSFYNNEISEKSEIFDDQFSVERPDGSNFTLKIRSTKLEDSAMYFCASSESRSGTGELFFGEGSRLTVL.

This clonotype was counted between two and nine times. The chain couples TRBV12-3 or TRBV12-4 to TRBJ2-2, with D possibly being TRBD1 (5 bases). V was clipped by 7 bases and J by 4 bases, with 13 bases between them. The length of the CDR3 is 14 residues. CDR3 sequence: CASTIRGGTGELFF. For the CDR3, the DNA is TGTGCCAGCACGATTAGGGGCGGCACCGGGGAGCTGTTTTTT.

In this sample, this clonotype turned up once. The CDR3 nucleotides read TGTGCCAGCAGCATCCGGACGGATAACTATGGCTACACCTTC. It encodes CASSIRTDNYGYTF. J is TRBJ1-2 and V is TRBV7-9, with unresolved D. The germline V gene has CDR1 SEHNR and CDR2 FQNEAQ (reference sequence). V was shortened by 5 bases and J by 1 base, with 11 bases between the two germline ends. The CDR3 consists of 14 residues.

This clonotype was seen ten or more times. The CDR3 coding sequence is TGCAGTGCTTCACAGGGGATCACTGAAGCTTTCTTT. It translates to CSASQGITEAFF. J is TRBJ1-1 and V is TRBV20-1; 7 bases agree with TRBD1. Germline loops: CDR1 DFQATT, CDR2 SNEGSKA (reference sequence). The CDR3 is 12 amino acids. Losses at the gene ends were 5 bases for V and 4 bases for J; bases not matched to a gene: 4.

This clonotype was seen more than once but under ten times. The chain links TRBV18 to TRBJ2-7; the D is unclear. The CDR3 extends over 14 amino acids. In germline, CDR1 is KGHSH, CDR2 LQKENI. Trimming shortened V by 5 bases and J by 3 bases, and 14 bases separated the two germline ends. The CDR3 nucleotides read TGTGCCAGCTCAGAGAGACAACAGTACTACGAGCAGTACTTC. Its translation: CASSERQQYYEQYF.

The CDR3 reads CASSLDGRAYNEQFF. As DNA, the CDR3 is TGTGCCAGCAGCTTAGACGGGAGGGCCTACAATGAGCAGTTCTTC. V and J are TRBV7-2 and TRBJ2-1; 8 bases are a match to TRBD2. Germline V gene data show CDR1 as SGHTA and CDR2 as FQGNSA. The V gene end was trimmed by 1 base and the J gene end by 2 bases; junction bases not matched to a gene: 1. CDR3 length: 15 amino acids.

This clonotype was counted only a few times. The genes are TRBV7-8 and TRBJ2-1; D is unresolved. V was pared by 0 bases and J by 1 base, with 10 bases between. CDR1 and CDR2 (germline): SGHVS, FQNEAQ. This CDR3 is built from 16 residues. CDR3 loop: CASSLARLDSYNEQFF. The CDR3, as DNA: TGTGCCAGCAGCTTAGCGCGGCTAGATTCCTACAATGAGCAGTTCTTC.

V usage is TRBV5-1 and J usage is TRBJ2-7; D is tentatively TRBD1 or TRBD2 (5 bases each). Germline CDR1 and CDR2: SGHRS and YFSETQ. V was shortened by 5 bases and J by 3 bases, with 18 bases between the two germline ends. The CDR3 has 15 amino acids. The CDR3, as DNA: TGCGCCAGCAGAACCGGGACGGTCCCTTACTACGAGCAGTACTTC. Amino acid sequence: CASRTGTVPYYEQYF.

The gene calls are TRBV5-1 and TRBJ1-2; 7 positions agree with TRBD1. V gave up 6 bases and J gave up 5 bases; unmatched junction bases: 10. This CDR3 comprises 14 residues. Germline loops: CDR1 SGHRS, CDR2 YFSETQ. Here the CDR3 reads CASNLGTETYGYTF. CDR3 bases: TGCGCCAGCAACCTCGGGACAGAAACTTATGGCTACACCTTC.

The V and J genes are TRBV11-2 and TRBJ2-5, with D unresolved. The CDR3 has 12 amino acids. V lost 5 bases and J lost 6, with 10 bases in between. From germline, CDR1 is SGHAT and CDR2 FQNNGV. The CDR3 here is CASSHLGKTQYF. DNA for the CDR3: TGTGCCAGCAGCCATTTAGGGAAGACCCAGTACTTC.